This T cell receptor (beta chain) was captured by sequencing in a study of T cell changes during pregnancy in multiple sclerosis. CDR1 and CDR2 from the germline V gene are GTSNPN and SVGIG (reference sequence). The CDR3 extends over 14 amino acids. Trimming at V came to 2 bases and at J to 1 base, leaving 4 bases not matched to a gene. The protocol was immunoSEQ multiplex PCR, while the TCRdb copy is restricted to in-frame clones and leaves out a portion. The sample contains around 92,000 clones, around 93% of which appear only once. This receptor was taken from a female donor with multiple sclerosis, enrolled in a pregnancy study. The material was peripheral blood, obtained in the third trimester of pregnancy. The rearrangement joins TRBV30 to TRBJ1-1; 7 bases align to TRBD1. CDR3 sequence: CAWSRPGGNTEAFF. As DNA, the CDR3 is TGTGCCTGGAGTAGGCCAGGGGGGAACACTGAAGCTTTCTTT. The full variable domain, with the rest looked up from reference TRBV30 and TRBJ1-1, is SQTIHQWPATLVQPVGSPLSLECTVEGTSNPNLYWYRQAAGRGLQLLFYSVGIGQISSEVPQNLSASRPQDRQFILSSKKLLLSDSGFYLCAWSRPGGNTEAFFGQGTRLTVV.